Sequencing of this T cell receptor (beta chain) was carried out in a study of CD8+ T cells in alopecia areata. The authors extracted RNA and reverse transcribed it into cDNA as the sequencing template. Clones were sequenced by immunoSEQ multiplex PCR, and TCRdb holds only the in-frame ones, with some missing. The sample yields about 180,000 clones, roughly 60% seen once. Looked up from germline, CDR1 is MDHEN and CDR2 is SYDVKM. The germline V and J ends were trimmed by 6 bases and 6 bases, with 26 bases remaining between them. The CDR3 totals 17 residues. Sequenced here: CD4+ T cells sorted from blood, sampled at week 0. The chain recombines TRBV28 with TRBJ1-1; possible D gene TRBD1, 6 bases. The TCR sequence derives from a human donor with alopecia areata. This chain's CDR3 is CASSPHEGGRGWAEAFF. CDR3 nucleotides: TGTGCCAGCAGCCCCCACGAGGGGGGGCGAGGATGGGCTGAAGCTTTCTTT.